Following are 28 T cell receptor beta chains from one sample sequenced in a study of blood T cell repertoires in COVID-19. Repertoires were generated with immunoSEQ multiplex PCR, while TCRdb's copy carries only in-frame clones and drops some. Of 270,000 or so clones detected, about four fifths appear once; the ten largest clones hold roughly 3.1%. The sample comprised PBMCs or T cells enriched from blood (not recorded which). These receptor sequences come from a man in his fifties or sixties who had recovered from COVID-19.

This chain uses TRBV5-1 with TRBJ2-3, with 10 bases matching TRBD2. The CDR3 has 16 residues. Germline assignment: CDR1 SGHRS and CDR2 YFSETQ. V lost 3 bases and J lost 1; bases outside the gene matches: 5. Here the CDR3 reads CASSSQAGGRTDTQYF. The CDR3 coding sequence is TGCGCCAGCAGCTCACAAGCGGGGGGGCGCACAGATACGCAGTATTTT.

This chain joins TRBV9 and TRBJ2-5, with 10 bases lining up with TRBD2. The CDR3 consists of 14 residues. CDR1 SGDLS and CDR2 YYNGEE come from the germline V gene. J lost 8 bases, V lost 3 bases, and 7 bases had no gene match. This CDR3 is CASSGTSGVGTQYF. CDR3 DNA sequence: TGTGCCAGCAGCGGCACTAGCGGGGTCGGCACCCAGTACTTC.

In this sample, this clone turned up once. The V gene is TRBV6-2 or TRBV6-3, the J gene TRBJ1-1, with TRBD1 as a possible D gene (5 bases). CDR3 length equals 13 residues. V lost 2 bases and J 3 bases, leaving 7 bases between the germline ends. Germline V gene sequence: CDR1 MNHEY, CDR2 SVGEGT. DNA for the CDR3: TGTGCCAGCAGTTACATGACAGACACTGAAGCTTTCTTT. As protein: CASSYMTDTEAFF.

The chain employs TRBV27 and TRBJ2-1, with TRBD2 matching over 10 bases. Germline trimming cut 6 bases from V and 9 bases from J; bases unmatched to any gene: 11. This CDR3 is built from 15 residues. Germline loops: CDR1 MNHEY, CDR2 SMNVEV (reference sequence). The DNA of the CDR3 is TGTGCCAGCAGCCCTCCGGGACTAGCGAGGACTGAGCAGTTCTTC. It translates to CASSPPGLARTEQFF.

This clone came up once. This chain connects TRBV2 to TRBJ1-5; 10 bases are a match to TRBD1. CDR3 length: 18 residues. CDR1 and CDR2 (germline): SNHLY, FYNNEI. The junction had 13 bases not matched to a gene; V was cut back by 4 bases and J by 4 bases. CDR3 sequence (DNA): TGTGCCAGCAGTGTAGACATACCGGGACAGGGGAGAAATCAGCCCCAGCATTTT. The encoded protein is CASSVDIPGQGRNQPQHF.

The CDR3 DNA is TGTGCCAGCAGCAAGGGTCCCAGGATGAAGCAGTTCTTC. As protein: CASSKGPRMKQFF. This chain joins TRBV21-1 and TRBJ2-1; no check of the table's D call, TRBD1, against the DNA was made. TRBV21-1 is deemed a pseudogene. The CDR3 sequence is 13 residues long.

This chain joins TRBV29-1 and TRBJ2-7; 8 positions match TRBD2. V lost 7 bases to trimming and J lost 2 bases; unmatched junction nucleotides: 4. The CDR3 contains 12 residues. Germline values: CDR1 SQVTM, CDR2 ANQGSEA. Here the CDR3 reads CSAAGGAYEQYF. CDR3 sequence (DNA): TGCAGCGCCGCCGGGGGGGCCTACGAGCAGTACTTC.

This sequence joins TRBV28 and TRBJ2-1; D gene ambiguous. The germline V and J ends were trimmed by 8 bases and 3 bases, with 8 bases remaining between them. CDR3 length: 12 residues. Germline CDR1 reads MDHEN; CDR2 reads SYDVKM. The CDR3 bases are TGTGCCAGCCGCATCAGCTACAATGAGCAGTTCTTC. Translated: CASRISYNEQFF.

The chain is built from TRBV7-2 and TRBJ1-5; D remains ambiguous. Deletions cut 5 bases from V and 5 bases from J, with 7 bases between. CDR3 length: 12 amino acids. CDR1 and CDR2 from the germline V gene are SGHTA and FQGNSA. The CDR3 region has the DNA TGTGCCAGCAGCCTTGAGTATCAGCCCCAGCATTTT. It yields the protein CASSLEYQPQHF.

This clone was seen just once. The chain employs TRBV21-1 and TRBJ1-5; TRBD1, the table's D call, was not compared with the DNA. TRBV21-1 is flagged as a pseudogene. The CDR3 covers 16 residues. CDR3 bases: TGTGCCAAAGACAAACCGGGACAGGGGAGAAATCAGCCCCAGCATTTT. Its protein product is CAKDKPGQGRNQPQHF.

This clone was picked up a small number of times. This chain links TRBV25-1 with TRBJ1-6, with 9 nucleotides matching TRBD1. The CDR3 length is 15 residues. Losses at the gene ends were 1 base for V and 10 bases for J; bases not matched to a gene: 5. Germline lookup yields CDR1 MGHDK and CDR2 SYGVNS. The CDR3 DNA reads as TGTGCCAGCAGTGAATCACAGGGGGCGAGATCACCCCTCCACTTT. Its protein product is CASSESQGARSPLHF.

A single count supports this clone. This sequence joins TRBV11-3 and TRBJ2-2; 12 bases line up with TRBD2. Unmatched junction bases numbered 9, after V lost 5 bases and J lost 5 bases. This CDR3 spans 17 amino acids. Germline lookup yields CDR1 SGHNT and CDR2 YENEEA. Here the CDR3 DNA reads TGTGCCAGCAGCCCCCGACTAGCGGGAGAGATAACCGGGGAGCTGTTTTTT. This codes for CASSPRLAGEITGELFF.

The chain recombines TRBV6-5 with TRBJ1-6, with TRBD1 identical over 10 bases. This CDR3 has 15 amino acids. The trim removed 0 bases at V and 10 bases at J, leaving 3 bases unmatched. Germline assignment: CDR1 MNHEY and CDR2 SVGAGI. In nucleotides, the CDR3 is TGTGCCAGCAGTTACTCGACAGGGGGCGCATCACCCCTCCACTTT. As protein: CASSYSTGGASPLHF.

The chain employs TRBV9 and TRBJ2-5, with 7 bases matching TRBD1. The CDR3 is 13 amino acids. V was pared by 1 base and J by 3 bases, with 0 bases of the junction left unmatched. Germline V gene lookup returns CDR1 SGDLS and CDR2 YYNGEE. CDR3 nucleotide sequence: TGTGCCAGCAGCGTAACAGGGGAAGAGACCCAGTACTTC. This codes for CASSVTGEETQYF.

The chain couples TRBV14 to TRBJ1-3, with D unresolved. The CDR3 runs 14 residues. V was clipped by 1 base and J by 3 bases, with 7 bases between them. Germline CDR1 is SGHDN and CDR2 is FVKESK. CDR3 sequence: CASSQVVSGNTIYF. The CDR3 coding sequence is TGTGCCAGCAGCCAAGTGGTCAGTGGAAACACCATATATTTT. Full variable domain (outside the CDR3, taken from reference TRBV14 and TRBJ1-3): EAGVTQFPSHSVIEKGQTVTLRCDPISGHDNLYWYRRVMGKEIKFLLHFVKESKQDESGMPNNRFLAERTGGTYSTLKVQPAELEDSGVYFCASSQVVSGNTIYFGEGSWLTVV.

The rearrangement links TRBV28 to TRBJ1-4; D possibly corresponds to TRBD1 (5 bases). The CDR3 is made up of 16 amino acids. V lost 5 bases to trimming and J lost 1 base, with 14 bases between them. Germline lookup yields CDR1 MDHEN and CDR2 SYDVKM. This CDR3 is CASSVRTTETNEKLFF. CDR3 DNA sequence: TGTGCCAGCAGTGTAAGGACAACCGAAACTAATGAAAAACTGTTTTTT.

CDR3 DNA: TGTGCCAGCAGTTGGGACAGGTCGGGCCGGGAGCTGTTTTTT. Amino acid sequence: CASSWDRSGRELFF. The chain carries TRBV6-5 and TRBJ2-2; 8 bases map to TRBD1. Germline V gene sequence: CDR1 MNHEY, CDR2 SVGAGI. The CDR3 sequence is 14 residues long. The trim removed 4 bases at V and 9 bases at J, leaving 7 bases unmatched.

This clone was seen a few times. This chain joins TRBV28 and TRBJ2-7; tentatively, D is TRBD2 (7 bases). Germline V gene lookup returns CDR1 MDHEN and CDR2 SYDVKM. The CDR3 has 15 amino acids. Trimming stripped 6 bases from V and 4 bases from J, with 19 bases between. CDR3 coding DNA: TGTGCCAGCAGACCGCCTGGACTAGGGGGATACGAGCAGTACTTC. Residues: CASRPPGLGGYEQYF.

The chain joins TRBV28 to TRBJ2-7, with 9 bases aligning to TRBD1. Germline CDR1 and CDR2: MDHEN and SYDVKM. The CDR3 has 16 amino acids. With V trimmed by 4 bases and J by 3 bases, 10 bases remained unmatched. Written as DNA, the CDR3 is TGTGCCAGCAGTTGGGGGCACGGGACAGGGAGCTACGAGCAGTACTTC. Amino acid sequence: CASSWGHGTGSYEQYF.

V gene TRBV18 combines with J gene TRBJ1-1, with 8 nucleotides matching TRBD1. Germline V gives CDR1 KGHSH, CDR2 LQKENI. This CDR3 has 16 amino acids. Trimming took 3 bases from V and 0 from J; bases not matched to a gene: 6. The CDR3 coding sequence is TGTGCCAGCTCACCGGAGACAGGGGCGCTGAACACTGAAGCTTTCTTT. Translated: CASSPETGALNTEAFF.

A few counts support this clone. V and J are TRBV20-1 and TRBJ1-5, with D unclear. V was shortened by 3 bases and J by 5 bases, with 8 bases between the two germline ends. The CDR3 consists of 12 residues. Germline V gene lookup returns CDR1 DFQATT and CDR2 SNEGSKA (reference sequence). DNA of the CDR3: TGCAGTGCTAGTTTGGGAGATCAGCCCCAGCATTTT. This encodes CSASLGDQPQHF.

This clone was seen more than once but under ten times. This chain joins TRBV24-1 and TRBJ1-2; perhaps TRBD1 as D (6 bases). CDR3 length equals 14 residues. V gave up 8 bases and J gave up 1 base, with 13 bases separating them. Germline CDR1 reads KGHDR; CDR2 reads SFDVKD. The CDR3 bases are TGTGCCACCACAGGGGATTTGGGTAACTATGGCTACACCTTC. Amino acids: CATTGDLGNYGYTF.

In DNA, the CDR3 is TGTGCCAGCAGTCCGGGAACTGGAAACACCATATATTTT. This encodes CASSPGTGNTIYF. The chain carries TRBV27 and TRBJ1-3; D unresolved. The ends were cut back, 5 bases at V and 2 bases at J, with 7 bases in the middle. This CDR3 is built from 13 residues. The germline gives CDR1 MNHEY, CDR2 SMNVEV (reference sequence).

This clone was recorded only once. This sequence joins TRBV7-9 and TRBJ2-3, with D maybe TRBD2 (5 bases). V was cut by 5 bases and J by 4 bases, with 13 bases left in between. The CDR3 sequence is 14 residues long. Germline V gene sequence: CDR1 SEHNR, CDR2 FQNEAQ (reference sequence). CDR3 coding DNA: TGTGCCAGCAGCCCCGGAGGTAGCGCAGATACGCAGTATTTT. This sequence encodes CASSPGGSADTQYF.

Of note for this clone: An end of the junction does not agree with germline; a read error may underlie this. The chain has TRBV7-6 and TRBJ2-2; 10 nucleotides line up with TRBD1. Germline V gene lookup returns CDR1 SGHVS and CDR2 FNYEAQ. The CDR3 extends over 15 amino acids. The CDR3 DNA reads as TGTGCCAGCACCTTAAGACAGGGGGCGTCCGGGGAGCTGTTTTTT. The encoded protein is CASTLRQGASGELFF.

The chain uses TRBV7-9 and TRBJ2-5, with D possibly matching TRBD2 (7 bases). V lost 6 bases and J lost 10, with 24 bases in between. Germline CDR1 reads SEHNR; CDR2 reads FQNEAQ (reference sequence). CDR3 length: 15 residues. CDR3 in amino acids: CASSPRNRGRGDQYF. CDR3 in DNA: TGTGCCAGCAGTCCTCGAAACAGAGGGAGGGGGGACCAGTACTTC.

In DNA form, the CDR3 reads TGTGCCAGCAGTGAGGCGGGGAGCTCCTACAATGAGCAGTTCTTC. Translated, it gives CASSEAGSSYNEQFF. The chain joins TRBV25-1 to TRBJ2-1, with a possible D match to TRBD2 (6 bases). Germline values: CDR1 MGHDK, CDR2 SYGVNS. CDR3 length equals 15 residues. V shed 3 bases and J shed 0 bases, with 9 bases lying between them.

The chain recombines TRBV5-1 with TRBJ2-3; 9 bases map to TRBD1. V trimming: 0 bases; J trimming: 4 bases; junction bases outside the gene matches: 3. This CDR3 is 15 amino acids long. Germline V gene sequence: CDR1 SGHRS, CDR2 YFSETQ. The CDR3: CASSLVGQGPDTQYF. CDR3 DNA: TGCGCCAGCAGCTTGGTTGGACAGGGGCCAGATACGCAGTATTTT.